A single sample gave rise to the 13 T cell receptor beta chains below, sequenced in a study of low-dose radiotherapy and immunotherapy resistance in tumors. Primers targeting TRAV and TRBV primed first-strand cDNA, covering alpha and beta chains. Amplification, which lasted approximately 20 PCR cycles, used a constant-region primer and V-primer adapter to amplify TCRs. TCRdb analysed the reads with MiXCR anew, one entry per CDR3 protein. The data show 65,000 to 95,000 distinct CDR3 sequences, approximately 20% seen once. Time point noted: before trial treatment. The specimen comprised PBMCs, sampled before treatment. These receptors originate from a male donor with prostate cancer.

This clonotype was detected ten times or more. The chain joins TRBV11-2 to TRBJ2-3; possibly TRBD2 for D (6 bases). Germline V CDR1 and CDR2: SGHAT, FQNNGV. CDR3 length equals 13 residues. Deletions cut 7 bases from V and 1 base from J, with 9 bases between. The CDR3 spells CASTRLGTDTQYF. CDR3 nucleotides: TGTGCCAGCACAAGACTAGGCACAGATACGCAGTATTTT. The entire variable domain, with the rest obtained from reference TRBV11-2 and TRBJ2-3, is as follows: EAGVAQSPRYKIIEKRQSVAFWCNPISGHATLYWYQQILGQGPKLLIQFQNNGVVDDSQLPKDRFSAERLKGVDSTLKIQPAKLEDSAVYLCASTRLGTDTQYFGPGTRLTVL.

This clonotype was picked up many times. The rearrangement joins TRBV20-1 to TRBJ2-7, with TRBD1 matching 10 bases. The germline CDR1 and CDR2 sequences are DFQATT and SNEGSKA (reference sequence). Unmatched junction bases numbered 4, after V lost 6 bases and J lost 5 bases. This CDR3 has 12 amino acids. The CDR3 DNA reads TGCAGTGCGACGGACAGGGGGAACGAGCAGTACTTC. Translating gives CSATDRGNEQYF.

This clonotype was seen at least ten times. The chain is built from TRBV28 and TRBJ2-7; D is ambiguous. CDR3 size: 14 residues. Germline CDR1 MDHEN, CDR2 SYDVKM. The V gene lost 5 bases and the J gene lost 6 bases, with 17 bases spanning the gap. The CDR3 region is CASSLGGVFGEQYF. CDR3 nucleotide sequence: TGTGCCAGCAGTCTAGGTGGGGTTTTCGGCGAGCAGTACTTC.

On this clonotype itself: This likely reflects a read error, since a far larger clone is one base away. This chain joins TRBV11-2 and TRBJ2-1; D might be TRBD2 (5 bases). CDR3 length: 14 residues. The ends were cut back, 1 base at V and 13 bases at J, with 17 bases in the middle. Germline-derived CDR1 and CDR2 are SGHAT and FQNNGV. The CDR3 loop reads CASSLVEGGETQFF. DNA for the CDR3: TGTGCCAGCAGCTTAGTCGAGGGTGGGGAGACCCAGTTCTTC.

This clonotype occurred many times. This sequence joins TRBV29-1 and TRBJ2-7; the D gene is possibly TRBD2 (5 bases). Germline V gene sequence: CDR1 SQVTM, CDR2 ANQGSEA. V was pared by 1 base and J by 9 bases, with 22 bases between. This CDR3 is built from 15 residues. The CDR3 DNA sequence: TGCAGCGTTGAAGGACCTACCGTCGGGGTGTCTGGGCAGTACTTC. Its protein product is CSVEGPTVGVSGQYF.

This clonotype was seen ten or more times. The V gene is TRBV28, the J gene TRBJ2-3; D uncertain. The CDR3 totals 16 residues. The V gene lost 6 bases and the J gene lost 5 bases, with 21 bases spanning the gap. In germline, CDR1 is MDHEN, CDR2 SYDVKM. CDR3 protein: CASSPTKVIAGDTQYF. The CDR3 DNA sequence: TGTGCCAGCAGCCCTACCAAGGTAATAGCAGGAGATACGCAGTATTTT.

A few counts support this clonotype. The V and J genes are TRBV7-9 and TRBJ2-3, with 9 bases fitting TRBD2. J gave up 3 bases and V 5 bases, and 15 bases lay outside the gene matches. The CDR3 is 18 amino acids. The germline CDR1 and CDR2 sequences are SEHNR and FQNEAQ (reference sequence). The CDR3 sequence is CASSPRGRSSGITDTQYF. The DNA of the CDR3 is TGTGCCAGCAGCCCCCGGGGGCGTTCTAGCGGGATAACAGATACGCAGTATTTT.

About this clonotype: A far bigger clonotype differs at one base, so this is likely a read error. This sequence joins TRBV6-8 and TRBJ1-6; D may be TRBD1 (6 bases). V lost 4 bases and J lost 8, with 12 bases in between. From germline, CDR1 is MNHGY and CDR2 SAAAGT. This CDR3 has 14 amino acids. CDR3 bases: TGTGCCAGCAGTTCCCGGGACAATCATTCACCCCTCCACTTT. Amino acids: CASSSRDNHSPLHF.

This clonotype occurred many times. V and J are TRBV29-1 and TRBJ2-3, with 13 bases aligning to TRBD2. V shed 7 bases and J 4 bases; nucleotides not matched to a gene: 5. Germline V gene lookup returns CDR1 SQVTM and CDR2 ANQGSEA. The CDR3 loop spans 14 amino acids. The CDR3: CSALLAGGPDTQYF. The CDR3 DNA sequence: TGCAGCGCGCTACTAGCGGGGGGGCCAGATACGCAGTATTTT.

In its sample, this clonotype was seen many times. The chain recombines TRBV10-3 with TRBJ2-5, with TRBD2 matching 9 bases. Unmatched junction bases numbered 5, after V lost 6 bases and J lost 3 bases. Per the germline V gene, CDR1 is ENHRY and CDR2 is SYGVKD. The CDR3 runs 14 residues. CDR3 protein: CAIRKAGGEETQYF. The CDR3 nucleotides are TGTGCCATCAGAAAGGCGGGGGGGGAAGAGACCCAGTACTTC.

Comment on this clonotype: No DNA is shown, since the ends of the CDR3 on it are uncertain; the CDR3 is the one TCRdb lists. The genes are TRBV7-6 and TRBJ2-2; the D call of TRBD1 is as the table states it, not checked on the DNA. Counting both end residues, the CDR3 totals 17 amino acids. Germline-derived CDR1 and CDR2 are SGHVS and FNYEAQ. CDR3 protein: CASRRTGTLGAPGSCFF.

This clonotype was counted many times. The chain is built from TRBV7-2 and TRBJ2-5; 13 bases map to TRBD2. The length of the CDR3 is 16 residues. Trimming removed 1 base from V and 3 bases from J; junction bases left unmatched: 2. In germline, CDR1 is SGHTA, CDR2 FQGNSA. This chain's CDR3 is CASSLGTSGREETQYF. DNA for the CDR3: TGTGCCAGCAGCTTAGGGACTAGCGGGAGAGAAGAGACCCAGTACTTC.

Turning to this clonotype: A much larger clonotype is one base distant, so this may be a read error. This likely comes from a read error, as the CDR3 has no conserved phenylalanine or tryptophan at its end. The chain has TRBV9 and TRBJ2-3, with TRBD2 as a possible D gene (6 bases). Germline-derived CDR1 and CDR2 are SGDLS and YYNGEE. Trimming cost V 4 bases and J 2 bases, with 11 bases left between them. This CDR3 spans 14 amino acids. The chain's CDR3 is CASSLGRNTDTQYS. The CDR3, as DNA: TGTGCCAGCAGCCTTGGGAGGAACACAGATACGCAGTATTCT.